This T cell receptor beta chain was found in a study of blood T cell repertoires in COVID-19 (dated by TCRdb to the early 2020s). As for the study more broadly: The collaborator samples originated in the United States, Italy and Spain and spanned the acute and convalescent phases of COVID-19. The samples were drawn from two sources: the first 160 participants of the ongoing ImmuneRACE study, and fewer than 1,500 subjects contributed by 6 global collaborators. Subjects who had been exposed to COVID-19, were actively infected with it, or had recovered from it provided the deeply sampled blood TCRbeta repertoires that made up the dataset. The prospective study material was composed of cDNA or gDNA derived from T cells, B-cell-depleted T cells, or PBMCs. Where available, HLA class I and class II types were taken from metadata supplied by the sample provider and were not determined by assay-based typing. A de-identified subject ID, COVID-19 status, age in years and sex were almost always included in the sample metadata. The repertoires were released in a freely available public database meant as a resource for research on the immune response to SARS-CoV-2.

CDR1 and CDR2, looked up from the germline V gene, are KGHSH and LQKENI. CDR3 length: 14 amino acids, cysteine to phenylalanine. Left in the record is the CDR3 DNA by itself, 42 bases read in frame from the first base. Trimming leaves V shorter by 8 bases and J shorter by 5 bases, with the junction holding 6 bases beyond the gene matches. Collaborating institutions collected whole blood in K2EDTA tubes following their own protocols. Collaborator samples were shipped for TCRbeta analysis as frozen whole blood, isolated PBMCs, or DNA extracted from either sample type. The full study reports these points: The amount of clinical and demographic metadata varied by source and participant and was provided uncurated.

This clone was recorded a few times. The antigen this receptor binds is unknown. No quality values exist for individual bases; no much larger clone is one base distant. The immunoSEQ Assay, a bias-controlled multiplex PCR, was used to amplify TCRbeta CDR3 regions from genomic DNA. As for the authors' bioinformatics: Within the assay, amplification of reference gene primers was used to estimate how many nucleated cells each sample contained. Sequence reads were collapsed and filtered to measure the absolute abundance of every unique TCRbeta CDR3 rearrangement. For each sample, productive Simpson clonality was calculated by taking the square root of Simpson's diversity index across productive rearrangements. In TCRdb, the immuneACCESS table is reduced to in-frame sequences with V and J assigned. These tables do not hold every clone; where another copy was compared, an unresolved V gene accounts for under half, and the others remain unexplained. From that table come the V and J calls and clone size; the DNA was used to work out D and trimming. Within this sample are around 68,000 clones, with around 85% of them counted one time only. Approximately 10% of the sample rests with the top ten.

The chain couples TRBV18 to TRBJ2-2, with 9 junctional bases fitting TRBD2. The TCR comes from a woman aged 45-60 years with acute or convalescent COVID-19. Sequencing was performed on peripheral blood. CDR3 sequence: CASTALAGTGELFF. The DNA reads as follows: TGTGCCAGCACGGCTCTAGCGGGAACCGGGGAGCTGTTTTTT.